Listed here is a single TCR beta chain. Its target is not known. The V gene's germline CDR1 is KGHSH and CDR2 LQKENI. The CDR3 length is 14 residues. V lost 3 bases and J lost 7; bases outside the gene matches: 6. Individuals having autoimmune disease history or systemic immunosuppression were not enrolled. The data were produced by immunoSEQ multiplex PCR, yet TCRdb's version contains in-frame clones alone and is incomplete. The sample lists fewer than 80,000 clones; roughly 89% were seen once. These data come from a study of OX40 agonist ivuxolimab in advanced cancers. Broader study findings: Dosing at 0.1 to 3.0 mg/kg was accompanied by clonal expansion of CD4+ and CD8+ blood T cells by week 6. The antigen specificity of the peripheral T cells (those that were expanded) was not determined.

The clonotype was recovered from an adult with an advanced solid tumor such as melanoma, head and neck, liver or kidney cancer. Sequencing was performed on CD4+ or CD8+ T cells sorted from blood, taken in a trial of the OX40 agonist ivuxolimab. This chain connects TRBV18 to TRBJ2-7, with 10 bases matching TRBD2. The CDR3 DNA reads TGTGCCAGCTCACCCGGGACTAGCGTAGGGGAGCAGTACTTC. The encoded protein is CASSPGTSVGEQYF.